The 14 T cell receptor beta chains presented below share a single source sample, sequenced in a study of response to subunit inactivated influenza vaccine. TCRdb passed the RT-PCR reads through MiXCR, listing each CDR3 protein once. The sample carries around 250,000 distinct CDR3 sequences, 12% recorded once. The input for sequencing was non-naive T cells sorted from PBMCs, taken 14 to 15 days before vaccination. These receptors were taken from a middle-aged man who received an inactivated influenza vaccine.

The chain combines TRBV13 with TRBJ1-1, with unresolved D. This CDR3 contains 16 residues. Germline assignment: CDR1 PRHDT and CDR2 FYEKMQ (reference sequence). Trimming shortened V by 0 bases and J by 4 bases, and 15 bases separated the two germline ends. CDR3 loop: CASSLGASVGSTEAFF. CDR3 nucleotides: TGTGCCAGCAGCTTAGGTGCCTCCGTAGGAAGCACTGAAGCTTTCTTT.

The J gene is TRBJ2-3, the V gene TRBV4-3; D may correspond to TRBD1 or TRBD2 (6 bases each). Between the trimmed V and J ends, which lost 1 base and 5 bases, there was a span of 13 bases. The CDR3 extends over 15 amino acids. The germline CDR1 and CDR2 sequences are LGHNA and YSLEER. The CDR3 region is CASSQVYGGVDTQYF. The DNA for the CDR3 is TGCGCCAGCAGCCAAGTGTACGGGGGCGTAGATACGCAGTATTTT.

The sample holds many counts of this clonotype. The chain couples TRBV11-2 to TRBJ2-1, with D perhaps TRBD1 or TRBD2 (6 bases each). Trimming shortened V by 6 bases and J by 13 bases, and 19 bases separated the two germline ends. CDR1 is SGHAT, CDR2 FQNNGV, per germline. The CDR3 spans 13 residues. The CDR3 DNA follows: TGTGCCAGCAGTCCATACCCGGGGGCGGGCCAGTTCTTC. Translating gives CASSPYPGAGQFF.

CDR3 DNA sequence: TGTGCCAGCAGCCAAGCAGGAACAGGGCTATTAAACACTGAAGCTTTCTTT. Its translation: CASSQAGTGLLNTEAFF. This chain joins TRBV3-1 and TRBJ1-1, with D tentatively TRBD1 (6 bases). V dropped 1 base and J dropped 2 bases, with 17 bases sitting between them. The CDR3 consists of 17 residues. Germline-derived CDR1 and CDR2 are LGHDT and YNNKEL (reference sequence).

This clonotype was observed a few times. The chain joins TRBV28 to TRBJ2-2, with D possibly TRBD2 on 7 matching bases. The CDR3 covers 14 residues. The germline CDR1 and CDR2 sequences are MDHEN and SYDVKM. V shed 10 bases and J shed 0 bases, with 12 bases lying between them. CDR3 nucleotide sequence: TGTGCCACCCCCGGGGGGCCGAACACCGGGGAGCTGTTTTTT. The encoded protein is CATPGGPNTGELFF.

This chain joins TRBV30 and TRBJ1-4; D may be TRBD1 (6 bases). Germline V gene data show CDR1 as GTSNPN and CDR2 as SVGIG (reference sequence). The CDR3 covers 14 residues. V dropped 0 bases and J dropped 7 bases, with 12 bases sitting between them. DNA of the CDR3: TGTGCCTGGAGTGTAAAGGGGGGGGGTGAAAAACTGTTTTTT. The encoded protein is CAWSVKGGGEKLFF.

J is TRBJ2-7 and V is TRBV30, with D tentatively TRBD2 (5 bases). V was clipped by 2 bases and J by 2 bases, with 7 bases between them. Germline V gene data show CDR1 as GTSNPN and CDR2 as SVGIG (reference sequence). The CDR3 extends over 12 amino acids. The DNA for the CDR3 is TGTGCCTGGAGTTTAGCGCCCTACGAGCAGTACTTC. Encoded protein: CAWSLAPYEQYF.

This clonotype occurred a few times. This chain connects TRBV4-3 to TRBJ1-2; tentative D call: TRBD1 (6 bases). CDR1 and CDR2 from the germline V gene are LGHNA and YSLEER. The CDR3 runs to 17 residues. Between the trimmed V and J ends, which lost 7 bases and 0 bases, there was a span of 21 bases. As DNA, the CDR3 is TGCGCCAGCATACAGGGAACCGCGCGGCCTACTAACTATGGCTACACCTTC. This codes for CASIQGTARPTNYGYTF.

The chain carries TRBV20-1 and TRBJ1-5; D is unresolved. Germline values: CDR1 DFQATT, CDR2 SNEGSKA (reference sequence). V dropped 4 bases and J dropped 1 base, with 11 bases sitting between them. The CDR3 loop spans 14 amino acids. In DNA, the CDR3 is TGCAGTGCTACCCTGTCCGGGAGCAATCAGCCCCAGCATTTT. As protein: CSATLSGSNQPQHF.

This clonotype was seen at least ten times. The chain couples TRBV7-2 to TRBJ2-7; 8 bases map to TRBD2. V shed 5 bases and J 0 bases; nucleotides not matched to a gene: 6. This CDR3 comprises 15 residues. Germline-derived CDR1 and CDR2 are SGHTA and FQGNSA. CDR3 amino acids: CASSGRSGSSYEQYF. The CDR3 DNA sequence: TGTGCCAGCAGCGGAAGAAGCGGGAGCTCCTACGAGCAGTACTTC.

In its sample, this clonotype was seen a few times. The gene calls are TRBV15 and TRBJ2-2; TRBD2 matches 9 bases. Germline V gives CDR1 LNHNV, CDR2 YYDKDF (reference sequence). With 1 base clipped from V and 5 bases from J, the junction kept 8 bases outside the gene matches. CDR3 length: 17 residues. The CDR3 reads CATSRGGGALRTGELFF. The CDR3 DNA reads as TGTGCCACCAGCAGAGGCGGGGGGGCCTTGAGGACCGGGGAGCTGTTTTTT.

This clonotype was observed a handful of times. This chain connects TRBV27 to TRBJ2-1, with TRBD2 matching over 7 bases. The V and J ends lost 8 bases and 0 bases, in that order; junction bases with no gene match: 7. Germline V gives CDR1 MNHEY, CDR2 SMNVEV (reference sequence). The CDR3 sequence is 15 residues long. CDR3 protein: CASGKRDYSYNEQFF. CDR3 DNA sequence: TGTGCCAGCGGCAAGCGGGATTACTCCTACAATGAGCAGTTCTTC.

The chain uses TRBV6-2 or TRBV6-3 and TRBJ1-1, with a weak D call TRBD1 (6 bases). V shed 6 bases and J shed 3 bases, with 23 bases lying between them. Germline V lookup: CDR1 MNHEY, CDR2 SVGEGT. This CDR3 comprises 17 residues. The CDR3 DNA is TGTGCCAGCAGCCGCCACCGACAGGCTGGAGGTGACACTGAAGCTTTCTTT. This translates into CASSRHRQAGGDTEAFF.

This chain links TRBV11-2 with TRBJ2-7; the D gene could be TRBD1 or TRBD2 (6 bases each). Trimming cost V 2 bases and J 9 bases, with 17 bases left between them. There are 14 residues in the CDR3. Germline assignment: CDR1 SGHAT and CDR2 FQNNGV. CDR3 sequence (DNA): TGTGCCAGCAGCTTATTCGGGGGCAGGGCGAGGCAGTACTTC. It is translated as CASSLFGGRARQYF.